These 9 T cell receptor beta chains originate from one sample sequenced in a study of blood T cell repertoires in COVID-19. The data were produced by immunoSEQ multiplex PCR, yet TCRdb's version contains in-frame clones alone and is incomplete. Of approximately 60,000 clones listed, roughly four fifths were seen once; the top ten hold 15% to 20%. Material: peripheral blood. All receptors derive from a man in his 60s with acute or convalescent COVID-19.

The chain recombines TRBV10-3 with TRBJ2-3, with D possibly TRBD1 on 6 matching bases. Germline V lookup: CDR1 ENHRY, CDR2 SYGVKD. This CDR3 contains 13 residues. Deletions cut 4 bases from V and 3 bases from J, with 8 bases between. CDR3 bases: TGTGCCATCAGTGCGGACAGAACAGATACGCAGTATTTT. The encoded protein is CAISADRTDTQYF.

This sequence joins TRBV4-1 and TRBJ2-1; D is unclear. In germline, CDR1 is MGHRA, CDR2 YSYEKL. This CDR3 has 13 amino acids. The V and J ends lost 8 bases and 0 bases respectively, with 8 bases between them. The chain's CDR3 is CASQPSSYNEQFF. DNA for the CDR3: TGCGCCAGCCAACCCAGCTCCTACAATGAGCAGTTCTTC.

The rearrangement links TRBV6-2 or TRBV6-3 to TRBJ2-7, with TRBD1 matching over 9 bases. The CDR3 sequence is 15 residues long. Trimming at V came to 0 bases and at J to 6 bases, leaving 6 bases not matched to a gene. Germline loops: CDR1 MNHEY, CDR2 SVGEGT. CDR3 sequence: CASSYSGTGLGEQYF. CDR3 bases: TGTGCCAGCAGTTACTCGGGGACAGGGTTGGGCGAGCAGTACTTC.

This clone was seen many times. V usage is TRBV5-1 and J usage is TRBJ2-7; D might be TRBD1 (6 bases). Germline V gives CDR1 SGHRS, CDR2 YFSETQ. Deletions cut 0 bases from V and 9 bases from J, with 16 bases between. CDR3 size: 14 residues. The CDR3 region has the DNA TGCGCCAGCAGCTTGGATCACGCTGGGACAATGCAGTACTTC. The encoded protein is CASSLDHAGTMQYF. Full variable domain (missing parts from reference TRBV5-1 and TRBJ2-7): KAGVTQTPRYLIKTRGQQVTLSCSPISGHRSVSWYQQTPGQGLQFLFEYFSETQRNKGNFPGRFSGRQFSNSRSEMNVSTLELGDSALYLCASSLDHAGTMQYFGPGTRLTVT.

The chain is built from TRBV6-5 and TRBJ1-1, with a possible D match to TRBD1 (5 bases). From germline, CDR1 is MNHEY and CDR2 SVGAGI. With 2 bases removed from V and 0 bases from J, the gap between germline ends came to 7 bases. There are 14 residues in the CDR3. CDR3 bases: TGTGCCAGCAGTTACGGGGCGGTGAACACTGAAGCTTTCTTT. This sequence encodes CASSYGAVNTEAFF.

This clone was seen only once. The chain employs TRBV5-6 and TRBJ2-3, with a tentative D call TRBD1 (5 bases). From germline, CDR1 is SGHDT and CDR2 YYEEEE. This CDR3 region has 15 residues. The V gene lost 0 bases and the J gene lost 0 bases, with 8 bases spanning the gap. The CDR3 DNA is TGTGCCAGCAGCTTGGGGGGCCCTAGCACAGATACGCAGTATTTT. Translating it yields CASSLGGPSTDTQYF.

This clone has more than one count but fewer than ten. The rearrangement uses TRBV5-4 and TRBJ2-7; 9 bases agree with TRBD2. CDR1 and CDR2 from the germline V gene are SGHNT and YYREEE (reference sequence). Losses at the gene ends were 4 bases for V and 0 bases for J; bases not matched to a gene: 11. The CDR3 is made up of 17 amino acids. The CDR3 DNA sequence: TGTGCCAGCAGCCACCGTCAAACTAGCGGGTTCTCCTACGAGCAGTACTTC. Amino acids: CASSHRQTSGFSYEQYF.

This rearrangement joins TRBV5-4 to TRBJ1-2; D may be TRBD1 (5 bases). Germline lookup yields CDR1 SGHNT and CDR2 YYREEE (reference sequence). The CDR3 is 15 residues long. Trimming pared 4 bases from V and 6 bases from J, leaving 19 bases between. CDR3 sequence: CASSVPTVSRDGYTF. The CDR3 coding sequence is TGTGCCAGCAGCGTGCCGACAGTTTCTCGGGATGGCTACACCTTC.

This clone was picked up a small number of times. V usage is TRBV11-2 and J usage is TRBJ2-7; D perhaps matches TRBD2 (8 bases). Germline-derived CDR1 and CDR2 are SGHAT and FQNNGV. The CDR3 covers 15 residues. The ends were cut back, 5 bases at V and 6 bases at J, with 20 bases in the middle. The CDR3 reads CASSRSGTAPGEQYF. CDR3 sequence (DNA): TGTGCCAGCAGCCGTAGCGGGACAGCGCCTGGCGAGCAGTACTTC. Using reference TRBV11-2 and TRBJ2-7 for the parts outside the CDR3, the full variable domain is EAGVAQSPRYKIIEKRQSVAFWCNPISGHATLYWYQQILGQGPKLLIQFQNNGVVDDSQLPKDRFSAERLKGVDSTLKIQPAKLEDSAVYLCASSRSGTAPGEQYFGPGTRLTVT.